Here is one T cell receptor (beta chain) with its context. No cognate antigen has been identified for it. Per-base quality was not reported, and no clone a single base away is much larger than it. To prepare the library, the immunoSEQ multiplex PCR assay was applied. For the multiplex PCR, a mixture combining 60 forward primers for TCR Vbeta segments and 13 reverse primers for TCR Jbeta segments was used. The CDR3 region of rearranged TCR beta genes was amplified from genomic DNA with a multiplex PCR assay. The amplified TCR beta libraries were sequenced on the Illumina HiSeq System as 87-base-pair reads. Concerning the study's data processing: A later analysis tallied about 77 million unique TCR beta chains across the 650 to 750 repertoires, and some 10 million of those chains were shared by two or more donors. Raw reads were error-corrected and collapsed into unique sequences by a nearest-neighbor algorithm in which closely related sequences were merged to remove PCR and sequencing errors. V, D and J gene segments were assigned by aligning CDR3 sequences to IMGT reference sequences. For a sequence to be retained, a match of at least six nucleotides was required to both a V gene segment and a J gene segment. A rearrangement counted as productive if the CDR3 had no stop codons and remained in frame with V and J, and every other rearrangement counted as non-productive. Following IMGT convention, CDR3 was defined as the stretch from the second conserved V-encoded cysteine up to the conserved J-encoded phenylalanine. Sequences without an unambiguous match to a single V gene segment were excluded from the earlier analysis of several hundred of the donors. In an earlier analysis of approximately 560 of the donors, a V segment was called functional when productive rearrangements were above 56.7%, and segregating when the standard deviation between donors exceeded 5%. To diagnose cytomegalovirus status from the catalog of TCR beta chain sequences, a statistical classification framework was built. A later analysis assigned V and J genes by comparing TCR nucleotide sequences with IMGT/GENE-DB human TR gene sequences. A later analysis assigned CDR3 sequences and most-parsimonious VDJ recombination scenarios with the TCRdist pipeline. A later analysis defined each TCR beta chain by its CDR3 amino acid sequence plus V-gene family, and excluded reads lacking a unique V-gene family. As a way to deal with suspected cross-contamination and a sequencing artifact, a later analysis dropped under 600 nucleotide sequences that were highly shared and had low generation probability. For each public chain, a later analysis derived a clonal expansion index from normalized ranks of inferred template counts within each repertoire. In a later analysis, generation probabilities were computed with a VDJ recombination model fitted to out-of-frame rearrangements, and the resulting probabilities were checked against IGoR. In a later analysis, TCR-TCR, TCR-HLA and TCR-CMV co-occurrence was scored with hypergeometric tests, and a repertoire-size bias correction was applied to TCR pairs. False discovery rates were estimated in a later analysis by permuting HLA or CMV assignments 20 times. In a later analysis, co-occurring TCRs were grouped using DBSCAN, with TCRdist sequence similarity added in when clustering inside HLA-allele-positive subsets. For co-occurrence clustering, repertoires with fewer than 30,000 or more than 120,000 public chains were excluded, along with about five repertoires with anomalous nucleotide sharing. Held by TCRdb, this immuneACCESS table contains in-frame sequences only and omits some clones. Under half of the omission traces to an unresolved V gene where checked; the cause of the rest is unknown. That table furnishes V, J and clone size, whereas the DNA furnished D and trimming. The sample table lists 80,000 to 90,000 clones, roughly 80% of them with a count of one. About 1.9% of the sample goes to the ten largest clones.

These data are taken from a study of cytomegalovirus exposure and HLA in healthy donors (dated by TCRdb to about 2017). Regarding the research as a whole: An earlier analysis of some 550 of the donors reported roughly 300 Gb of sequence data and some 120 million unique TCR beta sequences from 190 million or so T cells. In a later genetic analysis, genome-wide SNP genotypes for about 55% of the roughly 670 donors were used, and that subset was treated as a discovery cohort. Among roughly 400 genotyped donors of the cohort, an average of roughly 230,000 unique TCR beta nucleotide sequences was sequenced per donor, of which roughly 17% were non-productive. Around 330 gigabases of sequencing data and around 85 million unique TCR sequences made up an early release that covered under 750 HLA-typed donors. Donor age, sex, ethnicity and CMV serostatus were compiled together with the repertoire data. Of the approximately 400 genotyped donors, approximately 81% were placed in the genetic ancestry cluster associated with self-reported Caucasian donors. An earlier analysis of about 620 of the donors applied high-throughput TCR beta sequencing to assess whether each TCR beta V gene segment acted as functional or pseudogenic. The study combined high-throughput TCR immunosequencing, statistical association of individual TCRs with disease status, and machine learning to predict cytomegalovirus infection status. Class I and class II HLA loci were covered by the typing at four-digit resolution. The T cell repertoires of around 670 subjects were profiled by immunosequencing and related to cytomegalovirus serostatus. The number of typed donors differed by locus: about 620-640 for A, B, C, DRB1 and DQB1; 500 to 550 for DQA1; roughly 600 for DPA1; and 400 to 480 for DPB1. Along with the approximately 620-subject first cohort, a separate validation cohort of over a hundred different subjects was used. Rather than using new phenotypic data, the later analysis identified candidate immune exposures from TCR beta sequences and from how often those sequences occurred across donors. Every repertoire in the discovery cohort had been generated on one and the same sequencing platform. Four or five DR-DQ haplotypes were handled as single units for association and clustering because linkage in the cohort was strong. The aim of the study was to test whether cataloging public T cell receptors could identify signatures of past pathogen exposure. A later analysis re-analyzed previously published TCR beta repertoires from 500 to 700 donors and added high-resolution HLA genotyping to study TCR occurrence patterns.

The CDR3 starts with the cysteine, ends with the phenylalanine, and has 16 residues. The sequence is cut down to CDR3 DNA, 48 bases in frame from base 1. CDR1 and CDR2 (SEHNR, FQNEAQ) derive from the germline V gene (reference sequence). V lost 4 bases and J lost 3 bases, and the count of bases not matched to a germline gene is 9. The cohort comprised fewer than 700 healthy bone marrow donors. At the time of sampling, every cohort member was nominally healthy, though immune exposures that went unrecorded were likely present. The donor tested CMV seronegative, placing the donor among the approximately 360 seronegative members of the cohort. A peripheral blood sample was provided by each donor, and peripheral blood mononuclear cells were used for TCR beta sequencing. The Qiagen DNeasy Blood Extraction Kit was used to extract genomic DNA from the blood cell samples. Broader findings and caveats from the paper: For the cohort, immune exposure information was limited to CMV serostatus. According to the authors, the approach could potentially be generalized to other disease states and immunological phenotypes. In vitro tests confirmed that a few of the cytomegalovirus-associated TCR beta chains recognize cytomegalovirus antigens. The classifier was reported to diagnose cytomegalovirus status with high specificity and sensitivity in both the original cohort and the validation cohort. Most TCR sequences were observed very rarely across donors, whereas some public TCRs were present in many individuals. Most CMV-associated TCR beta chains appeared to be HLA-restricted in a later analysis, and the HLA associations seemed to be driven largely by CMV exposure. According to a later analysis, TCR association rates differed among HLA loci, with DRB1 alleles showing the most associated TCRs and HLA-C alleles showing the fewest. Because HLA typing was missing for some donors at each locus, association tests included only the typed subset. In this cohort, only TCR beta chains were sequenced, and detectable features were limited by the absence of alpha or paired-chain data. When HLA alleles, especially DR and DQ, strongly co-occurred, TCR associations were difficult to assign to individual alleles. In the study, 150 to 200 TCR beta chains were listed as associated with cytomegalovirus. In a later analysis, about 16,000 TCR beta sequences were associated with specific HLA alleles at a false discovery rate of 0.05. Linkage disequilibrium might explain the correlated functional status among segregating V segments, but an unknown experimental factor could not be ruled out. Some IMGT-functional V segments, including TRBV6-2 and TRBV6-3, could not be distinguished by the 87-base-pair reads and were therefore excluded. A later analysis reported that several top co-occurrence clusters appeared linked to parvovirus B19, influenza, CMV and Epstein-Barr virus. A further reported finding was that TCR beta sequences accurately predicted the HLA-A and HLA-B alleles for most subjects in the first cohort. A cluster of highly shared sequence variants was judged likely to be a technical artifact of the sequencing pipeline. The earlier analysis of about 600 of the donors excluded fewer than 20 rarely observed V segments, including chromosome 9 orphons, because counts were too low. Sequencing depth was assumed to be roughly uniform across donors in the presence/absence analyses, though that assumption may not hold. A later analysis found that HLA-associated TCR beta chains were more clonally expanded and had lower generation probabilities than equally common non-associated chains. Compared with the roughly 670-donor mean, donors in an Asian-associated ancestry cluster had fewer N-insertions in productive TCRs, according to a later genetic analysis. In a later genetic analysis, a missense DCLRE1C variant was associated with V-gene and J-gene trimming of TCR beta chains, and the association was replicated in an independent cohort. Broadly in line with IMGT annotations, most TCR beta V segments showed up in productive rearrangements about 90% or about 30% of the time in an earlier analysis of around 550 of the donors.

Sequenced material: PBMCs. The V and J segments used are TRBV7-9 and TRBJ2-7; the junction holds 10 bases that match TRBD2. The origin of this receptor is a woman aged 25 to 39 in good health and CMV-seronegative. The DNA sequence reads TGTGCCAGCAGCTCCGCCCCATCTAGCGGGAGCTACGAGCAGTACTTC. Translated, it gives CASSSAPSSGSYEQYF.